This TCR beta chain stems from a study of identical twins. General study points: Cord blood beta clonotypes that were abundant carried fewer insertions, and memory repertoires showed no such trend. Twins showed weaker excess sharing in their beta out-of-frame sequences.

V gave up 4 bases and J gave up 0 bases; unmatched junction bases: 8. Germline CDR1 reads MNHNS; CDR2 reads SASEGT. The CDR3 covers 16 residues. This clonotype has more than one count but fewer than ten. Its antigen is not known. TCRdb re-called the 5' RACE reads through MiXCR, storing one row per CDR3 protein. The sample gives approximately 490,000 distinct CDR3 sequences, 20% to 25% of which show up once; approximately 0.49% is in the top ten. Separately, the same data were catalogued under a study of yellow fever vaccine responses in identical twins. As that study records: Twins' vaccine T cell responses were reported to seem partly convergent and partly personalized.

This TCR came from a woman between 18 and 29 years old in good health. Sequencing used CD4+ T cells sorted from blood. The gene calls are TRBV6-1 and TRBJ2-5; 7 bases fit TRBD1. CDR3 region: CASSVKTGTNQETQYF. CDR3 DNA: TGTGCCAGCAGTGTAAAGACAGGGACCAACCAAGAGACCCAGTACTTC.